This T cell receptor (beta chain) was obtained from a study of blood T cell repertoires in COVID-19. Study background: Donors in the United States, Italy and Spain gave samples during acute or convalescent COVID-19.

Germline loops: CDR1 MGHRA, CDR2 YSYEKL. The CDR3 sequence is 14 residues long. Trimming stripped 1 base from V and 4 bases from J, with 7 bases between. Assay: immunoSEQ multiplex PCR; the TCRdb copy retains only in-frame clones and omits some. The sample has 470,000 or so clones; 70% to 90% are singletons. The sample was PBMCs or T cells enriched from blood (not recorded which). This receptor was taken from a young woman with acute COVID-19. The chain uses TRBV4-1 and TRBJ1-4; D is unclear. The CDR3 DNA reads TGCGCCAGCAGCCAAGGGCGGCATAATGAAAAACTGTTTTTT. As protein: CASSQGRHNEKLFF.